These 17 T cell receptor beta chains were sequenced from one sample in a study of blood T cell repertoires in COVID-19. The protocol was immunoSEQ multiplex PCR, while the TCRdb copy is restricted to in-frame clones and leaves out a portion. The sample comprises roughly 500,000 clones, approximately 92% of which are singletons, and approximately 0.9% rests with the top ten. Sequences were obtained from peripheral blood. The receptors originated from a man between 18 and 29 years old with COVID-19, enrolled during active disease.

V gene TRBV19 combines with J gene TRBJ2-5, with D tentatively TRBD1 (5 bases). Germline V gene lookup returns CDR1 LNHDA and CDR2 SQIVND (reference sequence). Trimming removed 7 bases at V and 4 bases at J, with 13 bases between. CDR3 length equals 13 residues. The CDR3 region is CASIGQGPETQYF. The CDR3 DNA is TGTGCCAGTATCGGTCAGGGCCCAGAGACCCAGTACTTC.

This sequence joins TRBV11-3 and TRBJ2-7; TRBD2 might be the D (5 bases). Germline V lookup: CDR1 SGHNT, CDR2 YENEEA. V was clipped by 5 bases and J by 2 bases, with 13 bases between them. The CDR3 totals 14 residues. CDR3 in DNA: TGTGCCAGCAGCCCGGGATTGCAAGCCTACGAGCAGTACTTC. Amino acids: CASSPGLQAYEQYF.

The chain links TRBV2 to TRBJ1-4, with TRBD1 matching 8 bases. CDR1 is SNHLY, CDR2 FYNNEI, per germline. The CDR3 is 16 residues long. Trimming at V came to 8 bases and at J to 6 bases, leaving 14 bases not matched to a gene. The CDR3 bases are TGTGCCAGCGGCATCCCGGGACAGGTTTGGGATGAAAAACTGTTTTTT. This translates into CASGIPGQVWDEKLFF.

The chain combines TRBV7-2 with TRBJ1-2, with D possibly matching TRBD1 (5 bases). CDR3 length: 14 residues. Germline V CDR1 and CDR2: SGHTA, FQGNSA. V was clipped by 3 bases and J by 3 bases, with 11 bases between them. The chain's CDR3 is CASSLAGSYYGYTF. The CDR3 DNA is TGTGCCAGCAGCTTGGCAGGGTCATACTATGGCTACACCTTC. Looking up the rest from reference TRBV7-2 and TRBJ1-2 gives the full variable domain: GAGVSQSPSNKVTEKGKDVELRCDPISGHTALYWYRQSLGQGLEFLIYFQGNSAPDKSGLPSDRFSAERTGGSVSTLTIQRTQQEDSAVYLCASSLAGSYYGYTFGSGTRLTVV.

This rearrangement joins TRBV24-1 to TRBJ2-5, with 8 positions matching TRBD1. The junction had 6 bases not matched to a gene; V was cut back by 6 bases and J by 7 bases. The CDR3 extends over 13 amino acids. CDR1 is KGHDR, CDR2 SFDVKD, per germline. As DNA, the CDR3 is TGTGCCACCAGTTATGGACAGGGTGGGACCCAGTACTTC. The encoded protein is CATSYGQGGTQYF.

The chain employs TRBV25-1 and TRBJ2-1; D is perhaps TRBD2 (5 bases). The CDR3 consists of 17 residues. The V end was cut by 3 bases, the J end by 5 bases, with 20 bases between. From germline, CDR1 is MGHDK and CDR2 SYGVNS. The CDR3 DNA is TGTGCCAGCAGTGATCGTGACTCCCGGGATGGAAACAATGAGCAGTTCTTC. Amino acid sequence: CASSDRDSRDGNNEQFF. Variable domain in full (rest from reference TRBV25-1 and TRBJ2-1): EADIYQTPRYLVIGTGKKITLECSQTMGHDKMYWYQQDPGMELHLIHYSYGVNSTEKGDLSSESTVSRIRTEHFPLTLESARPSHTSQYLCASSDRDSRDGNNEQFFGPGTRLTVL.

This clone was seen just once. This chain connects TRBV27 to TRBJ2-7; D gene uncertain. This CDR3 has 16 amino acids. Trimming pared 5 bases from V and 6 bases from J, leaving 23 bases between. Germline V gives CDR1 MNHEY, CDR2 SMNVEV (reference sequence). The CDR3 is CASSLLTKIVPCEQYF. CDR3 coding DNA: TGTGCCAGCAGTCTCCTTACTAAGATCGTCCCCTGCGAGCAGTACTTC.

The V gene is TRBV15, the J gene TRBJ2-7; D gene unclear. From germline, CDR1 is LNHNV and CDR2 YYDKDF (reference sequence). The CDR3 contains 12 residues. V was clipped by 0 bases and J by 4 bases, with 4 bases between them. The CDR3 loop reads CATSRDKYEQYF. In nucleotides, the CDR3 is TGTGCCACCAGCAGAGATAAATACGAGCAGTACTTC. The full variable domain, completed using reference TRBV15 and TRBJ2-7, is DAMVIQNPRYQVTQFGKPVTLSCSQTLNHNVMYWYQQKSSQAPKLLFHYYDKDFNNEADTPDNFQSRRPNTSFCFLDIRSPGLGDTAMYLCATSRDKYEQYFGPGTRLTVT.

This chain uses TRBV7-9 with TRBJ1-5; TRBD1 agrees at 7 bases. CDR3 size: 14 residues. V was clipped by 5 bases and J by 5 bases; unmatched bases: 6. CDR1 is SEHNR, CDR2 FQNEAQ, per germline (reference sequence). CDR3 sequence: CASSRGGVDQPQHF. The DNA for the CDR3 is TGTGCCAGCAGCAGAGGGGGCGTGGATCAGCCCCAGCATTTT.

The J gene is TRBJ1-2, the V gene TRBV6-5; 8 bases fit TRBD1. This CDR3 spans 14 amino acids. In germline, CDR1 is MNHEY, CDR2 SVGAGI. The junction had 5 bases not matched to a gene; V was cut back by 2 bases and J by 6 bases. The CDR3 DNA is TGTGCCAGCAGTTACAGACAGGGGTCCGATGGCTACACCTTC. Amino acids: CASSYRQGSDGYTF.

This chain links TRBV6-6 with TRBJ2-3, with D possibly TRBD2 on 6 matching bases. Trimming shortened V by 4 bases and J by 3 bases, and 11 bases separated the two germline ends. The CDR3 is made up of 14 amino acids. Germline V gene sequence: CDR1 MNHNY, CDR2 SVGAGI (reference sequence). Here the CDR3 reads CASSFTGTTDTQYF. The CDR3 DNA reads TGTGCCAGCAGTTTCACCGGGACTACAGATACGCAGTATTTT.

V is TRBV27 and J is TRBJ1-5; tentatively, D is TRBD1 (6 bases). CDR1 and CDR2 (germline): MNHEY, SMNVEV (reference sequence). This CDR3 is 13 amino acids long. Trimming stripped 3 bases from V and 7 bases from J, with 10 bases between. CDR3 sequence (DNA): TGTGCCAGCAGTTTTAGAGGGGGACAGCCCCAGCATTTT. The encoded protein is CASSFRGGQPQHF.

The chain joins TRBV5-1 to TRBJ1-6; D gene uncertain. The V gene's germline CDR1 is SGHRS and CDR2 YFSETQ. This CDR3 contains 16 residues. Trimming shortened V by 0 bases and J by 0 bases, and 7 bases separated the two germline ends. CDR3 sequence: CASSLGEVSYNSPLHF. The CDR3 DNA is TGCGCCAGCAGCTTGGGAGAGGTCTCCTATAATTCACCCCTCCACTTT.

The chain couples TRBV7-2 to TRBJ2-5, with 11 bases aligning to TRBD2. The germline gives CDR1 SGHTA, CDR2 FQGNSA. J lost 4 bases, V lost 1 base, and 2 bases had no gene match. The CDR3 covers 15 residues. The CDR3 DNA reads TGTGCCAGCAGCTTAGGACTAGCGGGAACAGAGACCCAGTACTTC. Translated, it gives CASSLGLAGTETQYF.

The chain combines TRBV27 with TRBJ2-3, with TRBD2 matching 13 bases. The CDR3 length is 19 residues. V lost 3 bases, J lost 5 bases, and 14 bases stayed unmatched. Germline CDR1 reads MNHEY; CDR2 reads SMNVEV (reference sequence). CDR3 in DNA: TGTGCCAGCAGTTTGGCCGGAACTAGCGGGAGGGTTGATGGAGATACGCAGTATTTT. Encoded protein: CASSLAGTSGRVDGDTQYF.

A word on this clone: The junction and the germline gene differ at one end; a read error may be behind it. The J gene is TRBJ2-1, the V gene TRBV7-9, with TRBD2 identical over 11 bases. CDR1 is SEHNR and CDR2 is FQNEAQ in the germline V gene (reference sequence). CDR3 length: 14 residues. The CDR3 coding sequence is TGTGCCAGCAGTTTAGCGGGGGGGCCTTTAGAGCAGTTCTTC. This codes for CASSLAGGPLEQFF.

The chain couples TRBV10-2 to TRBJ1-6, with D possibly being TRBD1 (6 bases). The CDR3 loop spans 12 amino acids. The germline V gene has CDR1 WSHSY and CDR2 SAAADI. V lost 6 bases to trimming and J lost 9 bases, with 9 bases between them. CDR3 sequence (DNA): TGCGCCAGCAGCAACAGGGCTTCACCCCTCCACTTT. Its translation: CASSNRASPLHF.